Given below is one T cell receptor (beta chain) in context. Its target is not known. TCRdb re-derived calls from the RACE reads in MiXCR, one entry per CDR3 protein. The sample has approximately 120,000 distinct CDR3 sequences, about a tenth seen once. This specimen belongs to a study of human T cells and chemical hapten exposure. In the study overall: The study patch tested 0.01% DPC on the upper back and read results at 6 days.

The study, taken as a whole, reports: Expanded TCRs grouped into significantly more large CDR3 similarity clusters than controls produced. More PT1 expanded TCRs went with higher patch test scores.

V lost 4 bases and J lost 7, with 6 bases in between. Germline V gene lookup returns CDR1 MNHNS and CDR2 SASEGT. CDR3 length equals 11 residues. Described time point: patch test 2, 6 weeks after DPC sensitization. The treatment is: therapeutic diphenylcyclopropenone sensitization with weekly scalp DPC. The chain recombines TRBV6-1 with TRBJ2-3; possible D gene TRBD2, 6 bases. The source is a woman aged 40-49 years with alopecia areata. Some clones in this sample may be carry-over from other donors' samples. Here the sequenced sample was whole blood, taken in connection with sensitization to the hapten diphenylcyclopropenone (DPC). CDR3 nucleotides: TGTGCCAGCAGTGGGACTAATACGCAGTATTTT. Protein sequence: CASSGTNTQYF.